The clone carrying this TCR beta chain was counted a few times. The sample belongs to a study of T cells after yellow fever vaccination. From germline, CDR1 is SGHNT and CDR2 YYREEE (reference sequence). This CDR3 is 16 amino acids long. Trimming left V 4 bases short and J 3 bases short, with 16 bases between. Production of TCR cDNA was by 5'RACE template switching, which also added a universal primer site and UMIs. TCRdb itself ran the 5' RACE reads through MiXCR, one entry per CDR3 protein. The sample has around 250,000 distinct CDR3 sequences, roughly 7.2% seen once. This TCR derives from a man aged 25-45 years who received the YFV17D yellow fever vaccine. The specimen was CD4+ T cells sorted from PBMCs, collected 15 days after the yellow fever booster vaccination. This chain links TRBV5-4 with TRBJ1-4; D is perhaps TRBD1 (5 bases). Here the CDR3 reads CASSPYGGGPNEKLFF. The CDR3 nucleotides are TGTGCCAGCAGCCCGTATGGGGGAGGCCCTAATGAAAAACTGTTTTTT.